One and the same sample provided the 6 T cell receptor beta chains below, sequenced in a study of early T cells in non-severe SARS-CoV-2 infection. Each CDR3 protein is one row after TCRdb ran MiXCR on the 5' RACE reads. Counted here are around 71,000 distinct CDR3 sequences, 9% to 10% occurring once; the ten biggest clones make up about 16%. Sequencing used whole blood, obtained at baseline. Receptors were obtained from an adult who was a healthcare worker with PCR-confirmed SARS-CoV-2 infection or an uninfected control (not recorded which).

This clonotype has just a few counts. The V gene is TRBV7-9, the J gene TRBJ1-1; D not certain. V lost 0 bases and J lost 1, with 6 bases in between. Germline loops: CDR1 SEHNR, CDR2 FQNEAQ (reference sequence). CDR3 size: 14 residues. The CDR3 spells CASSLAGTNTEAFF. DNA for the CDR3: TGTGCCAGCAGCTTAGCGGGCACGAACACTGAAGCTTTCTTT.

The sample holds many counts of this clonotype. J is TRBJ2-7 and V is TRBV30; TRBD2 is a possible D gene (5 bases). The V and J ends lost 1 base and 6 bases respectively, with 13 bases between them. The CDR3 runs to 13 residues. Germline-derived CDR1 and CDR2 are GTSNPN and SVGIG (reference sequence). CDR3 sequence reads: CAWSASGLGEQYF. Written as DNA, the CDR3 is TGTGCCTGGAGTGCATCGGGGTTAGGCGAGCAGTACTTC.

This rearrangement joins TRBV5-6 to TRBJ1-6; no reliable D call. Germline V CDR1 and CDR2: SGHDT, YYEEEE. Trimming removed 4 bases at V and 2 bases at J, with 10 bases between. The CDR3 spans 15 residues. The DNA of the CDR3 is TGTGCCAGCAGCAGCCGGGTTGCCTATAATTCACCCCTCCACTTT. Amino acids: CASSSRVAYNSPLHF.

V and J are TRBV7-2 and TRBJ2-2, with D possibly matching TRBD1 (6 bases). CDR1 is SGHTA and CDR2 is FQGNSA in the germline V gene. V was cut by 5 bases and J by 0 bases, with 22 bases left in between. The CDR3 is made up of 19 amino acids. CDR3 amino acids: CASSPAAGPGDANTGELFF. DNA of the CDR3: TGTGCCAGCAGCCCAGCTGCAGGGCCAGGGGACGCGAACACCGGGGAGCTGTTTTTT.

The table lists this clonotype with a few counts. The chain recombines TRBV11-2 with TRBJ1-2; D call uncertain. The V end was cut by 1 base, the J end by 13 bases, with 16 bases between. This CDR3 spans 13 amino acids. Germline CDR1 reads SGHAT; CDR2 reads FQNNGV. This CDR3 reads CASSLVSVPGGTF. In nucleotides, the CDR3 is TGTGCCAGCAGCTTAGTATCCGTTCCGGGCGGCACCTTC.

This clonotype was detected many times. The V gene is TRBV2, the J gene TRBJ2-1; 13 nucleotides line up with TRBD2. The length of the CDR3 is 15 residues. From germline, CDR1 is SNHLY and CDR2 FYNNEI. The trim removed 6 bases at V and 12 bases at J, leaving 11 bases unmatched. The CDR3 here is CASSARTSGSQWQFF. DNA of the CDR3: TGTGCCAGCAGCGCCCGGACTAGCGGGAGCCAGTGGCAGTTCTTC.